These T cell receptor beta chains were read from a single sample in a study of CD4 T cells in relation to SARS-CoV-2 and coronaviruses. TCRdb's copy holds only in-frame clones and misses some; the assay was immunoSEQ multiplex PCR. Here the sample spans some 35,000 clones, roughly 84% being singletons. Antigen specificity for these receptors is unknown. Sequenced material: naive CD4+ T cells from PBMCs, cultured in vitro. All receptors derive from an adult with COVID-19. CDR3s include the opening cysteine and the closing phenylalanine or tryptophan. Fields, in order: D gene, clone size, V gene, J gene, CDR3 DNA, CDR3 protein. D genes are given only for firm matches. Only some rows state a clone size, as once, few, many or a class for expanded clones.

D: NA
size: NA
V: TRBV4-1
J: TRBJ2-5
DNA: TGCGCCAGCAGCCAAGATCAATCGTTCAGTCGAAAAGAGACCCAGTACTTC
CDR3: CASSQDQSFSRKETQYF

D: TRBD1
size: NA
V: TRBV7-8
J: TRBJ1-5
DNA: TGTGCCAGCAGCTCCGGGACAGGGCCTCAGCCCCAGCATTTT
CDR3: CASSSGTGPQPQHF

D: TRBD1
size: NA
V: TRBV7-2
J: TRBJ1-2
DNA: TGTGCCAGCAGCTCTCTCCAGGGGGGATATGGCTACACCTTC
CDR3: CASSSLQGGYGYTF

D: TRBD1
size: NA
V: TRBV7-3
J: TRBJ2-3
DNA: TGTGCCAGCAGCCCAGGGACAGGTGACTTTAGCACAGATACGCAGTATTTT
CDR3: CASSPGTGDFSTDTQYF

D: TRBD1
size: few
V: TRBV3-1/TRBV3-2
J: TRBJ1-1
DNA: TGTGCCAGCACCCTCAGGGGGCAGGAAGCTTTCTTT
CDR3: CASTLRGQEAFF

D: NA
size: NA
V: TRBV7-3
J: TRBJ2-2
DNA: TGTGCCAGCAGCTTAAGTGGTAGCGCCAACACCGGGGAGCTGTTTTTT
CDR3: CASSLSGSANTGELFF

D: NA
size: few
V: TRBV25-1
J: TRBJ1-5
DNA: TGTGCCAGCAGTGAATCCGGGTGGAGTCAGCCCCAGCATTTT
CDR3: CASSESGWSQPQHF

D: NA
size: NA
V: TRBV29-1
J: TRBJ1-2
DNA: TGCAGCGTTGAATATGTTTTGTCACATGGCTACACCTTC
CDR3: CSVEYVLSHGYTF

D: NA
size: NA
V: TRBV20-1
J: TRBJ2-5
DNA: TGCAGTGCTAGTATACCGGAGACCCAGTACTTC
CDR3: CSASIPETQYF

D: TRBD2
size: once
V: TRBV6-6
J: TRBJ2-2
DNA: TGTGCCAGCAGTTACCTTTCGGGGGGTGGCACCGGGGAGCTGTTTTTT
CDR3: CASSYLSGGGTGELFF

D: NA
size: once
V: TRBV7-3
J: TRBJ1-1
DNA: TGTGCCAGCAGCTTAAACGGGGAGAACACTGAAGCTTTCTTT
CDR3: CASSLNGENTEAFF

D: NA
size: NA
V: TRBV15
J: TRBJ2-7
DNA: TGTGCCACCAGCAGAGTGGACTACACCTACGAGCAGTACTTC
CDR3: CATSRVDYTYEQYF

D: NA
size: NA
V: TRBV20-1
J: TRBJ2-1
DNA: TGCAGTGCTAGTGGGCAGAACGACTACAATGAGCAGTTCTTC
CDR3: CSASGQNDYNEQFF

D: TRBD1
size: NA
V: TRBV19
J: TRBJ1-2
DNA: TGTGCCAGTAGTAGGACAGGGGGCGATGGCTACACCTTC
CDR3: CASSRTGGDGYTF

D: TRBD1
size: NA
V: TRBV5-4
J: TRBJ1-4
DNA: TGTGCCAGCAGCTTGGGTGGGGACAGAACTCTTGAAAAACTGTTTTTT
CDR3: CASSLGGDRTLEKLFF

D: NA
size: few
V: TRBV3-1/TRBV3-2
J: TRBJ2-7
DNA: TGTGCCAGCAGCCAAGCGTCCCCAGCCTACGAGCAGTACTTC
CDR3: CASSQASPAYEQYF

D: NA
size: few
V: TRBV7-9
J: TRBJ1-2
DNA: TGTGCCAGCAGCTTAGTTGGCAGTGGCTATGGCTACACCTTC
CDR3: CASSLVGSGYGYTF

D: NA
size: NA
V: TRBV6-2/TRBV6-3
J: TRBJ1-5
DNA: TGTGCCAGCAGTGCCCACGGGGGAGGCTCTCAGTCCCAGCATTTT
CDR3: CASSAHGGGSQSQHF

D: TRBD1
size: NA
V: TRBV19
J: TRBJ1-4
DNA: TGTGCCATCTCGAAGGGACAGCTAAATGAAAAACTGTTTTTT
CDR3: CAISKGQLNEKLFF

D: NA
size: NA
V: TRBV28
J: TRBJ2-7
DNA: TGTGCCAGCAGCCTACTGGACGGACACTACGAGCAGTACTTC
CDR3: CASSLLDGHYEQYF

D: TRBD1
size: NA
V: TRBV28
J: TRBJ2-3
DNA: TGTGCCAGCAGGGATCCGGGACAGTACACAGATACGCAGTATTTT
CDR3: CASRDPGQYTDTQYF

D: NA
size: NA
V: TRBV6-5
J: TRBJ1-5
DNA: TGTGCCAGCAGTACCCTTAGCAATCAGCCCCAGCATTTT
CDR3: CASSTLSNQPQHF

D: NA
size: NA
V: TRBV2
J: TRBJ2-7
DNA: TGTGCCGCCAACCAGATCTCCTACGAGCAGTACTTC
CDR3: CAANQISYEQYF

D: NA
size: NA
V: TRBV5-1
J: TRBJ2-3
DNA: TGCGCCAGCAGCTTGCTCAAGGGGCAGGGGCGTTCCAGCACAGATACGCAGTATTTT
CDR3: CASSLLKGQGRSSTDTQYF

D: NA
size: NA
V: TRBV28
J: TRBJ2-6
DNA: TGTGCCAGCAAGGGGGGGGGAACTGGGGCCAACGTCCTGACTTTC
CDR3: CASKGGGTGANVLTF

D: NA
size: NA
V: TRBV7-8
J: TRBJ2-1
DNA: TGTGCCAGCAGCTTAGCTAGCGGAGGGGGTTACAATGAGCAGTTCTTC
CDR3: CASSLASGGGYNEQFF

D: NA
size: NA
V: TRBV10-3
J: TRBJ2-5
DNA: TGTGCCATCAGTGAGTGGGGAACTAACCGGGATTTGGAGACCCAGTACTTC
CDR3: CAISEWGTNRDLETQYF